This entry is about one T cell receptor beta chain. Amplification used 60 Vbeta primers and 13 Jbeta primers. Sequencing was performed with immunoSEQ multiplex PCR; in TCRdb, only in-frame clones are kept and a portion is missing. The sample comprises about 87,000 clones, roughly 70% of which are singletons, and 20% to 25% rests with the top ten. The data are from a study of cytomegalovirus exposure and HLA in healthy donors. Deletions cut 3 bases from V and 0 bases from J, with 7 bases between. Germline V gene data show CDR1 as SGHRS and CDR2 as YFSETQ. The CDR3 runs to 14 residues. This clonotype was obtained from a man aged 30 to 39 in good health and CMV-seropositive. The sequenced material came from PBMCs. The J gene is TRBJ1-3, the V gene TRBV5-1, with a tentative D call TRBD1 (6 bases). The CDR3 nucleotides read TGCGCCAGCAGCTCGGACAGCTCTGGAAACACCATATATTTT. As protein: CASSSDSSGNTIYF.